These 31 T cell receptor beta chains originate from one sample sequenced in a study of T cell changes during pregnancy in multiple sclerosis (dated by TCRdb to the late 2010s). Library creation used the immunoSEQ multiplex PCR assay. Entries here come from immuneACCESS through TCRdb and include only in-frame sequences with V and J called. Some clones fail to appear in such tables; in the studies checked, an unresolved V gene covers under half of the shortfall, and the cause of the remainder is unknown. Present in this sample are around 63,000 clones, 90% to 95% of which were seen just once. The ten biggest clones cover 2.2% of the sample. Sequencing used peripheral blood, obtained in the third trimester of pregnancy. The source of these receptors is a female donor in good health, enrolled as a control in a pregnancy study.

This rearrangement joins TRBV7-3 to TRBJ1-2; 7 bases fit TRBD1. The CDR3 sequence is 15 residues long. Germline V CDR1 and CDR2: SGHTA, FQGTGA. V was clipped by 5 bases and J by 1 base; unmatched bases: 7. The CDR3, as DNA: TGTGCCAGCAGCGAGGACAGGACAATTAACTATGGCTACACCTTC. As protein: CASSEDRTINYGYTF.

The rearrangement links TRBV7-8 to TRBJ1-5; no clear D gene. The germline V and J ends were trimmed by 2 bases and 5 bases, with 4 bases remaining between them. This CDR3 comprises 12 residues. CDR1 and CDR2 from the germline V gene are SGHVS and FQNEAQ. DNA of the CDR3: TGTGCCAGCAGCTTAATCGATCAGCCCCAGCATTTT. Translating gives CASSLIDQPQHF.

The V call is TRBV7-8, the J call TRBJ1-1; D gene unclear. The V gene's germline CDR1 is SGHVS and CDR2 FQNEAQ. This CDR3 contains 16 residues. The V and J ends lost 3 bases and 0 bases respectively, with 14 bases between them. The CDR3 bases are TGTGCCAGCAGCTTGGTCCCGGGAGTCATGAACACTGAAGCTTTCTTT. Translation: CASSLVPGVMNTEAFF.

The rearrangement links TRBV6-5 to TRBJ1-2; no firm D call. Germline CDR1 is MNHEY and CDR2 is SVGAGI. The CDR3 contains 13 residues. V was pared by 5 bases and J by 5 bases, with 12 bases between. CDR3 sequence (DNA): TGTGCCAGCAGTCCCATCGCGGGGTATGGCTACACCTTC. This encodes CASSPIAGYGYTF.

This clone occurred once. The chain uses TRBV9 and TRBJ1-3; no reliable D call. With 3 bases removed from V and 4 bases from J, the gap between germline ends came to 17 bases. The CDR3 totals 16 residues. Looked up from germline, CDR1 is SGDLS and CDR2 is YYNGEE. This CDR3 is CASSALGGGLGNTIYF. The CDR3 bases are TGTGCCAGCAGCGCCCTTGGTGGAGGGCTGGGAAACACCATATATTTT.

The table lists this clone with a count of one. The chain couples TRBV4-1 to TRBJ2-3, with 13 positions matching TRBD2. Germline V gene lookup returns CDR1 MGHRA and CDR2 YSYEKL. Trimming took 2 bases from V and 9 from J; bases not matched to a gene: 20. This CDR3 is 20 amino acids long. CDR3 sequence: CASSQTVLIGTSGAGGTQYF. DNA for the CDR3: TGCGCCAGCAGCCAAACAGTGCTGATCGGGACTAGCGGGGCGGGGGGGACGCAGTATTTT.

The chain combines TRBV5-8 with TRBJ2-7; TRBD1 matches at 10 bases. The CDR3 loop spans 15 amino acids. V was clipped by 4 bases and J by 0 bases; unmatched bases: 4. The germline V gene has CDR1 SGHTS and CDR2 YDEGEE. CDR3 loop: CASSTGQGFSYEQYF. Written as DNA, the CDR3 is TGTGCCAGCAGCACGGGACAGGGGTTCTCCTACGAGCAGTACTTC.

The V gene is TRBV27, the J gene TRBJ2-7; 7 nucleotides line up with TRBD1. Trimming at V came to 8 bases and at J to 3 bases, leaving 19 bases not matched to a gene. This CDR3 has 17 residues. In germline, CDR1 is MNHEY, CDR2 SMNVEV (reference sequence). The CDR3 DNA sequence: TGTGCCAGCTATACAGTAAATGGACAGGCAACAAGCTACGAGCAGTACTTC. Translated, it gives CASYTVNGQATSYEQYF.

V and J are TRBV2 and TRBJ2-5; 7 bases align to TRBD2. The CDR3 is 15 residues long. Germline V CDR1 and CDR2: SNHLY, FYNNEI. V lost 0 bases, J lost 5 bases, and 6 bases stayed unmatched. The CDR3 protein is CASSEAGGGVETQYF. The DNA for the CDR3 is TGTGCCAGCAGTGAAGCTGGGGGAGGGGTTGAGACCCAGTACTTC.

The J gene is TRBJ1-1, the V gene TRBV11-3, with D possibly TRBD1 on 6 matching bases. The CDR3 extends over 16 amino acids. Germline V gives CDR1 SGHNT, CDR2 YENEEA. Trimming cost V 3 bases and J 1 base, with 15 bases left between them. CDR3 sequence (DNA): TGTGCCAGCAGCTTCGGGCTGGGGACAAAGAACACTGAAGCTTTCTTT. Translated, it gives CASSFGLGTKNTEAFF.

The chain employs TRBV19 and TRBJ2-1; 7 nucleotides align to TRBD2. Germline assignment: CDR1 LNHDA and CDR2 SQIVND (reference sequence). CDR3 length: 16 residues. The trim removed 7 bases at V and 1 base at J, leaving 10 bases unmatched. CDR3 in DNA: TGTGCCAGTAACCTCGGGGCGGGGGTATCCTACAATGAGCAGTTCTTC. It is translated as CASNLGAGVSYNEQFF.

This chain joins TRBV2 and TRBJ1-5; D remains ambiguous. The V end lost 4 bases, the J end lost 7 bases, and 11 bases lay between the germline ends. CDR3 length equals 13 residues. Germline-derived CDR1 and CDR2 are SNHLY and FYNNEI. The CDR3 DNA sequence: TGTGCCAGCAGTGGAGAGGGTGTACAGCCCCAGCATTTT. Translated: CASSGEGVQPQHF.

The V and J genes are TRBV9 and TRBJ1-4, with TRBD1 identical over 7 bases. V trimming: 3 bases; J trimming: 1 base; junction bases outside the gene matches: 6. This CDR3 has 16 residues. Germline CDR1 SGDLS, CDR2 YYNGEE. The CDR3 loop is CASSGRQGGTNEKLFF. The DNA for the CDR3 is TGTGCCAGCAGCGGACGACAGGGAGGAACTAATGAAAAACTGTTTTTT.

The CDR3 reads CASSNRGTGLRGYTF. For the CDR3, the DNA is TGTGCCAGCAGTAATAGAGGGACAGGTCTTCGAGGCTACACCTTC. The chain combines TRBV6-5 with TRBJ1-2; 8 bases match TRBD1. J lost 8 bases, V lost 5 bases, and 13 bases had no gene match. Germline-derived CDR1 and CDR2 are MNHEY and SVGAGI. CDR3 size: 15 residues.

CDR3 protein: CASTLLTAGTEAFF. CDR3 nucleotides: TGTGCCAGCACCTTACTCACAGCAGGCACTGAAGCTTTCTTT. The chain is built from TRBV6-6 and TRBJ1-1, with no clear D. Between the trimmed V and J ends, which lost 7 bases and 4 bases, there was a span of 16 bases. The germline V gene encodes CDR1 MNHNY and CDR2 SVGAGI (reference sequence). The CDR3 is made up of 14 amino acids.

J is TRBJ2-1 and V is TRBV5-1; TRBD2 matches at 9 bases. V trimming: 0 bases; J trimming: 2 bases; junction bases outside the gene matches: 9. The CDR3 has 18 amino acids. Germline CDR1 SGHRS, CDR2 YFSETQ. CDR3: CASSLDLAGPRPYNEQFF. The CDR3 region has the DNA TGCGCCAGCAGCTTGGATCTAGCGGGACCAAGACCCTACAATGAGCAGTTCTTC.

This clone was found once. The CDR3: CASSYQVPQETQYF. Here the CDR3 DNA reads TGTGCCAGCAGCTACCAGGTACCACAAGAGACCCAGTACTTC. The chain uses TRBV7-9 and TRBJ2-5; D ambiguous. The CDR3 spans 14 residues. V lost 4 bases and J 2 bases, leaving 11 bases between the germline ends. CDR1 and CDR2 from the germline V gene are SEHNR and FQNEAQ (reference sequence).

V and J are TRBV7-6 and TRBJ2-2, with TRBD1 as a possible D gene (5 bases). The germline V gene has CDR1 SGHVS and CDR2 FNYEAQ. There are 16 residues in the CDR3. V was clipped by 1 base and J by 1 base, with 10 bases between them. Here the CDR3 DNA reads TGTGCCAGCAGCTTAGTCGTCCAGGGGAACACCGGGGAGCTGTTTTTT. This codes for CASSLVVQGNTGELFF.

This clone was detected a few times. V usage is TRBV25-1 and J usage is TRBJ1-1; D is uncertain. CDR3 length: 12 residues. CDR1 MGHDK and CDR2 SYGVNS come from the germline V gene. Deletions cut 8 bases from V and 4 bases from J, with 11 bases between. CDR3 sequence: CASCSGGTEAFF. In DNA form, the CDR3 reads TGTGCCAGCTGTAGTGGAGGCACTGAAGCTTTCTTT.

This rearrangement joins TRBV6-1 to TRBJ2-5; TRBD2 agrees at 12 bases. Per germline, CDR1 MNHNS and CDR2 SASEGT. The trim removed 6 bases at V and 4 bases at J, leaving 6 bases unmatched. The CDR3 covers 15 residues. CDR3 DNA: TGTGCCAGCAGGGACCTAGCGGGGGGGGGAGAGACCCAGTACTTC. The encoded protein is CASRDLAGGGETQYF.

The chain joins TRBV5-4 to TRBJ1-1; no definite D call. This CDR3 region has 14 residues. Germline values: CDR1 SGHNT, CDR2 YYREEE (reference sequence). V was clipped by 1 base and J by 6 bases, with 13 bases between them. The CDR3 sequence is CASSLSGDLAEAFF. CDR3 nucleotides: TGTGCCAGCAGCTTGAGCGGAGATCTCGCTGAAGCTTTCTTT. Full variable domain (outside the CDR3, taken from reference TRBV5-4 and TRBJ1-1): ETGVTQSPTHLIKTRGQQVTLRCSSQSGHNTVSWYQQALGQGPQFIFQYYREEENGRGNFPPRFSGLQFPNYSSELNVNALELDDSALYLCASSLSGDLAEAFFGQGTRLTVV.

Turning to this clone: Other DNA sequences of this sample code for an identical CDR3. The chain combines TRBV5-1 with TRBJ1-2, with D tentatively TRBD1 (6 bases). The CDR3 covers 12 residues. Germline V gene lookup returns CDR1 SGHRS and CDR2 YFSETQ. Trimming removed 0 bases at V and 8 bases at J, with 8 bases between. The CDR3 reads CASSLDRDGYTF. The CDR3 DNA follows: TGCGCCAGCAGCTTGGACAGGGACGGCTACACCTTC.

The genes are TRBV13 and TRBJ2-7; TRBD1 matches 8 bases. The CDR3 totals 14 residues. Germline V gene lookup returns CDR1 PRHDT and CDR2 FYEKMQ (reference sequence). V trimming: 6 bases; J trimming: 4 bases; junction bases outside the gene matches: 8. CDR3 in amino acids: CASRMGTGGYEQYF. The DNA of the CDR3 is TGTGCCAGCAGGATGGGAACAGGGGGATACGAGCAGTACTTC.

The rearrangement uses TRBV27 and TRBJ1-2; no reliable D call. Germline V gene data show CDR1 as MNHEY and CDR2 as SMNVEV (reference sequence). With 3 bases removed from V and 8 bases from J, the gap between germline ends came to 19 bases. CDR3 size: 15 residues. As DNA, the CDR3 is TGTGCCAGCAGTTTCGGAGGAAACCGGGTGCGAGGCTACACCTTC. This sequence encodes CASSFGGNRVRGYTF.

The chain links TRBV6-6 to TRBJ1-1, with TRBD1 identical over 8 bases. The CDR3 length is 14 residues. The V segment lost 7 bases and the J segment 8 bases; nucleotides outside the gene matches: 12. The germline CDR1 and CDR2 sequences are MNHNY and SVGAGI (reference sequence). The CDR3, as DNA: TGTGCCAGCAATAGCGAACAGGGGGAGCAAGAAGCTTTCTTT. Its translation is CASNSEQGEQEAFF.

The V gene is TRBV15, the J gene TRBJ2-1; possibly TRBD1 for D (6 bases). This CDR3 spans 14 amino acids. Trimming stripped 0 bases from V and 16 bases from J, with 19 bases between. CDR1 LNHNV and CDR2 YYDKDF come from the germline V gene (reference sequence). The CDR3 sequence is CATSRDPRGSRGFF. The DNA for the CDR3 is TGTGCCACCAGCAGAGATCCTAGAGGGAGCAGGGGATTCTTC.

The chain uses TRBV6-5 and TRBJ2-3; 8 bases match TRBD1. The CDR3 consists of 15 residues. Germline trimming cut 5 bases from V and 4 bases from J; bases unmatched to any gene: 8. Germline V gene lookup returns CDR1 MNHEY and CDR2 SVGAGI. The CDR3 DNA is TGTGCCAGCAGTCCCCGACAGGGGAGAGCAGATACGCAGTATTTT. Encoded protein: CASSPRQGRADTQYF.

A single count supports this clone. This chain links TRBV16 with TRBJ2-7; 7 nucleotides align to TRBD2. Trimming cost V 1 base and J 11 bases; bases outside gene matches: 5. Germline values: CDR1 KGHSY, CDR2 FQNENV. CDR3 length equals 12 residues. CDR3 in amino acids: CASSQWGGSEYF. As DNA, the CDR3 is TGTGCCAGCAGCCAATGGGGCGGGAGCGAGTACTTC.

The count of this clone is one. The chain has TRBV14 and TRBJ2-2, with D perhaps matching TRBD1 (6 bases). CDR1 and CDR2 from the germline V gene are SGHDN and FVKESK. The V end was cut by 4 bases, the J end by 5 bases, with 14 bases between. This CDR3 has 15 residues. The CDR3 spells CASSRTAVWTGELFF. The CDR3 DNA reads TGTGCCAGCAGCCGGACAGCCGTGTGGACCGGGGAGCTGTTTTTT.

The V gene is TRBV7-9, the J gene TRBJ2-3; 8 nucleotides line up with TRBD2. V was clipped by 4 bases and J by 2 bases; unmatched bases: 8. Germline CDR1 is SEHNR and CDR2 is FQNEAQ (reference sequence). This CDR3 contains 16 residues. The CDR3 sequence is CASSSRTSRSTDTQYF. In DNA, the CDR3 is TGTGCCAGCAGCTCTCGGACTAGCCGGTCCACAGATACGCAGTATTTT. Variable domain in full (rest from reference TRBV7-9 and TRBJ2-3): DTGVSQNPRHKITKRGQNVTFRCDPISEHNRLYWYRQTLGQGPEFLTYFQNEAQLEKSRLLSDRFSAERPKGSFSTLEIQRTEQGDSAMYLCASSSRTSRSTDTQYFGPGTRLTVL.

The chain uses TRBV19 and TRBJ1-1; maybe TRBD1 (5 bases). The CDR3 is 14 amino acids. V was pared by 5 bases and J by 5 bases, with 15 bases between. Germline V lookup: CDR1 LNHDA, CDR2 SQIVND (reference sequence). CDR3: CASSRAGKGTEAFF. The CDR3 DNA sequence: TGTGCCAGTAGTCGGGCAGGGAAAGGGACTGAAGCTTTCTTT.